This T cell receptor beta chain derives from a study of blood T cell repertoires in COVID-19. About the research overall: Material from acute and convalescent COVID-19 was sourced from the United States, Italy and Spain.

Source study methods: From reference gene primer amplification, estimates of nucleated cell counts were derived. Assay: immunoSEQ multiplex PCR; the TCRdb copy retains only in-frame clones and omits some. V and J calls and clone size are those listed in that table; D and trimming were worked out from the DNA. The table records more than 150,000 clones, around 80% of them present only once. The sequenced material came from peripheral blood. The TCR comes from an older woman with acute or convalescent COVID-19.

The CDR3 DNA follows: TGCGCCAGCAGCTTACAGGGGGCGACTAATGAAAAACTGTTTTTT. It translates to CASSLQGATNEKLFF. The chain combines TRBV5-1 with TRBJ1-4, with 9 nucleotides matching TRBD1. Germline CDR1 reads SGHRS; CDR2 reads YFSETQ. The V segment lost 2 bases and the J segment 2 bases; nucleotides outside the gene matches: 1. This CDR3 has 15 amino acids.